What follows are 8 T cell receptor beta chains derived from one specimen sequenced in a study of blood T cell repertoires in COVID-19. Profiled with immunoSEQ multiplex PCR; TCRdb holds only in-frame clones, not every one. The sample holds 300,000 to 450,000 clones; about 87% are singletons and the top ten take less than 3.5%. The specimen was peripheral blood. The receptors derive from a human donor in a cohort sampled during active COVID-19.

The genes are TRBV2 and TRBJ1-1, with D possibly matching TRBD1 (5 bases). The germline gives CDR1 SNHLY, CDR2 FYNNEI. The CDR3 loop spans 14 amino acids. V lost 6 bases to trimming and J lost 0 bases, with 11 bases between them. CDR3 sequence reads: CASSVGGMNTEAFF. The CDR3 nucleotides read TGTGCCAGCAGCGTGGGGGGGATGAACACTGAAGCTTTCTTT.

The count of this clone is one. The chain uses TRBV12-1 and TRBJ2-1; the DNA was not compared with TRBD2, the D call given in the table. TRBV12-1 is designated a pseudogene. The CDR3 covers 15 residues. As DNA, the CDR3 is TGTGCCAGCAGCACAGGACTAGCGGGGCGCAATGAGCAGTTCTTC. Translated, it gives CASSTGLAGRNEQFF.

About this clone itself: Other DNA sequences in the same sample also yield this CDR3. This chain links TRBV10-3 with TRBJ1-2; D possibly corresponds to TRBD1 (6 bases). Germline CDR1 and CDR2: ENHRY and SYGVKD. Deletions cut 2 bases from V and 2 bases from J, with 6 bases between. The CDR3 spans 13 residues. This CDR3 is CAISETGNYGYTF. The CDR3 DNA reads TGTGCCATCAGTGAGACAGGGAACTATGGCTACACCTTC.

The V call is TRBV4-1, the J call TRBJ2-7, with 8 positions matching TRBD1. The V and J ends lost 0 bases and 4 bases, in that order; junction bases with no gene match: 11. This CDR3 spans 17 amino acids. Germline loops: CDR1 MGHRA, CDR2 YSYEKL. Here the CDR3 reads CASSQDPLVRGLYEQYF. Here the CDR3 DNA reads TGCGCCAGCAGCCAAGACCCCCTGGTCAGGGGGCTGTACGAGCAGTACTTC.

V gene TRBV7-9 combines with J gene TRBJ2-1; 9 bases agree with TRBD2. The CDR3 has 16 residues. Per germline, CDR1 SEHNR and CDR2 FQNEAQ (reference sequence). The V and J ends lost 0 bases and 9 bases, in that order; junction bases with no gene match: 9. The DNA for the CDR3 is TGTGCCAGCAGCTTAGCAGGAGTAGCGGGAGAACTTGAGCAGTTCTTC. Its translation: CASSLAGVAGELEQFF.

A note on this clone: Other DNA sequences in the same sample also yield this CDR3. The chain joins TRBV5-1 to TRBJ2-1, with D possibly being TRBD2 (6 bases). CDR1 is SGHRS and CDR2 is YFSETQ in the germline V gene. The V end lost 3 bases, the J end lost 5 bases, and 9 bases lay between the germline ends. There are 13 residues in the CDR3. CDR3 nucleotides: TGCGCCAGCAGCTCCGGGACTGACAATGAGCAGTTCTTC. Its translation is CASSSGTDNEQFF.

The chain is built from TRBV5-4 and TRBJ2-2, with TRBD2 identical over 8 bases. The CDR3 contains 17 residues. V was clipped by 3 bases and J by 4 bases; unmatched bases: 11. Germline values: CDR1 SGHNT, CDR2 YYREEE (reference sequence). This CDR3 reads CASSSGRALVSTGELFF. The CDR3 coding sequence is TGTGCCAGCAGCTCCGGGAGGGCACTGGTCAGCACCGGGGAGCTGTTTTTT.

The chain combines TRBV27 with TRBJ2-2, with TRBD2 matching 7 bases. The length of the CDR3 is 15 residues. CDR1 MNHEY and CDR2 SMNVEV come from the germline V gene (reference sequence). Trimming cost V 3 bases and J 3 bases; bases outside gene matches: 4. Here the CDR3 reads CASSFVRGDTGELFF. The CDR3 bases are TGTGCCAGCAGTTTTGTTCGGGGGGACACCGGGGAGCTGTTTTTT.